These 15 T cell receptor beta chains were all obtained from the same sample, sequenced in a study of cytomegalovirus exposure and HLA in healthy donors. PCR primers comprised 60 Vbeta and 13 Jbeta primers. This table comes from immunoSEQ multiplex PCR, and its TCRdb copy is limited to in-frame clones, with some not included. The repertoire holds roughly 120,000 clones, with roughly 66% as singletons. Sequencing was carried out using PBMCs. The receptors stem from a man in his sixties in good health and CMV-seropositive.

This chain uses TRBV6-5 with TRBJ2-1, with a tentative D call TRBD2 (5 bases). The V gene's germline CDR1 is MNHEY and CDR2 SVGAGI. There are 13 residues in the CDR3. Deletions cut 8 bases from V and 7 bases from J, with 15 bases between. The CDR3 bases are TGTGCCAGCCGGGGTTGGGCAGAGAATGAGCAGTTCTTC. Protein sequence: CASRGWAENEQFF.

The chain combines TRBV5-1 with TRBJ2-1, with D perhaps matching TRBD1 (6 bases). This CDR3 is built from 14 residues. CDR1 and CDR2 (germline): SGHRS, YFSETQ. Trimming took 4 bases from V and 0 from J, leaving 8 bases between them. CDR3 region: CASSVDSSYNEQFF. The CDR3 nucleotides are TGCGCCAGCAGCGTGGACAGCTCCTACAATGAGCAGTTCTTC.

This chain joins TRBV5-6 and TRBJ1-1; D possibly corresponds to TRBD1 (6 bases). Germline loops: CDR1 SGHDT, CDR2 YYEEEE. The CDR3 is 17 amino acids. V shed 1 base and J shed 5 bases, with 21 bases lying between them. The CDR3 loop is CASSLIRGRARTTEAFF. The CDR3 coding sequence is TGTGCCAGCAGCTTGATCAGGGGAAGGGCCCGGACTACTGAAGCTTTCTTT. Filled out from reference TRBV5-6 and TRBJ1-1, the complete variable domain reads DAGVTQSPTHLIKTRGQQVTLRCSPKSGHDTVSWYQQALGQGPQFIFQYYEEEERQRGNFPDRFSGHQFPNYSSELNVNALLLGDSALYLCASSLIRGRARTTEAFFGQGTRLTVV.

This clone has more than one count but fewer than ten. V is TRBV4-2 and J is TRBJ2-7; D perhaps matches TRBD1 (6 bases). The germline CDR1 and CDR2 sequences are LGHNA and YNFKEQ. This CDR3 has 14 amino acids. The V end was cut by 2 bases, the J end by 6 bases, with 14 bases between. In nucleotides, the CDR3 is TGTGCCAGCAGCCAACGTAACAGGGACGGCGAGCAGTACTTC. As protein: CASSQRNRDGEQYF.

In its sample, this clone was seen a few times. This chain uses TRBV5-4 with TRBJ1-4; possibly TRBD1 for D (5 bases). The germline V gene has CDR1 SGHNT and CDR2 YYREEE (reference sequence). Trimming removed 4 bases from V and 4 bases from J, with 11 bases in between. The CDR3 consists of 14 residues. The CDR3 sequence: CASSPGGSNEKLFF. The CDR3 coding sequence is TGTGCCAGCAGCCCCGGGGGGAGTAATGAAAAACTGTTTTTT. Full variable domain (outside the CDR3, taken from reference TRBV5-4 and TRBJ1-4): ETGVTQSPTHLIKTRGQQVTLRCSSQSGHNTVSWYQQALGQGPQFIFQYYREEENGRGNFPPRFSGLQFPNYSSELNVNALELDDSALYLCASSPGGSNEKLFFGSGTQLSVL.

The chain combines TRBV5-6 with TRBJ1-1, with D perhaps matching TRBD1 (6 bases). From germline, CDR1 is SGHDT and CDR2 YYEEEE. CDR3 size: 15 residues. The V end was cut by 5 bases, the J end by 7 bases, with 21 bases between. The chain's CDR3 is CASSMGAVRNDEAFF. The CDR3 region has the DNA TGTGCCAGCAGTATGGGGGCAGTGCGAAATGATGAAGCTTTCTTT.

V gene TRBV10-3 combines with J gene TRBJ2-3; 7 bases are a match to TRBD1. The V and J ends lost 3 bases and 5 bases, in that order; junction bases with no gene match: 5. Germline V CDR1 and CDR2: ENHRY, SYGVKD. CDR3 length equals 14 residues. CDR3 residues: CAISEVRTGDTQYF. As DNA, the CDR3 is TGTGCCATCAGTGAAGTGCGGACAGGAGATACGCAGTATTTT.

This clone was seen a few times. The chain uses TRBV2 and TRBJ1-2; D gene unclear. The CDR3 extends over 14 amino acids. V dropped 0 bases and J dropped 1 base, with 6 bases sitting between them. The germline V gene has CDR1 SNHLY and CDR2 FYNNEI. The DNA of the CDR3 is TGTGCCAGCAGTGAAGCGCCGGGTAACTATGGCTACACCTTC. Translated, it gives CASSEAPGNYGYTF.

The chain carries TRBV7-3 and TRBJ2-3, with D perhaps TRBD1 (7 bases). The CDR3 is 15 residues long. The germline V and J ends were trimmed by 5 bases and 5 bases, with 17 bases remaining between them. CDR1 SGHTA and CDR2 FQGTGA come from the germline V gene. The CDR3 is CASSRQGSGEDTQYF. DNA for the CDR3: TGTGCCAGCAGCCGACAGGGCTCGGGGGAAGATACGCAGTATTTT.

The V and J genes are TRBV6-5 and TRBJ1-2; perhaps TRBD1 as D (6 bases). CDR3 size: 13 residues. Germline V gene lookup returns CDR1 MNHEY and CDR2 SVGAGI. V dropped 2 bases and J dropped 8 bases, with 12 bases sitting between them. This CDR3 is CASSYPDRGGYTF. The CDR3 DNA reads TGTGCCAGCAGTTACCCGGACAGAGGAGGCTACACCTTC.

The chain has TRBV5-1 and TRBJ2-1, with a weak D call TRBD1 (6 bases). Germline CDR1 and CDR2: SGHRS and YFSETQ. The V end lost 3 bases, the J end lost 7 bases, and 14 bases lay between the germline ends. This CDR3 is built from 14 residues. This chain's CDR3 is CASSSSDSTNEQFF. In nucleotides, the CDR3 is TGCGCCAGCAGCTCGTCGGACAGTACGAATGAGCAGTTCTTC.

This clone was seen a few times. The chain couples TRBV5-4 to TRBJ2-4; weak D call: TRBD1 (6 bases). Trimming took off 0 bases at V and 15 bases at J, with 16 bases between the two ends. The CDR3 runs to 13 residues. The germline CDR1 and CDR2 sequences are SGHNT and YYREEE (reference sequence). CDR3 protein: CASSLGPGDQPYF. The CDR3 nucleotides read TGTGCCAGCAGCTTGGGTCCAGGGGATCAACCGTACTTC.

The chain employs TRBV6-6 and TRBJ2-1, with 8 bases fitting TRBD1. The CDR3 covers 15 residues. CDR1 MNHNY and CDR2 SVGAGI come from the germline V gene (reference sequence). Trimming removed 2 bases from V and 8 bases from J; junction bases left unmatched: 8. CDR3 loop: CASSYLTGGRDEQFF. The CDR3 DNA reads TGTGCCAGCAGTTACCTTACAGGGGGGCGGGATGAGCAGTTCTTC.

The V call is TRBV10-2, the J call TRBJ2-2, with 8 bases that match TRBD1. The CDR3 runs to 15 residues. The V and J ends lost 7 bases and 4 bases, in that order; junction bases with no gene match: 8. Germline CDR1 reads WSHSY; CDR2 reads SAAADI. This CDR3 reads CASMLDRAGTGELFF. As DNA, the CDR3 is TGCGCCAGCATGTTGGACAGGGCTGGCACCGGGGAGCTGTTTTTT.

The rearrangement uses TRBV10-3 and TRBJ2-7; TRBD2 agrees at 7 bases. Germline V gives CDR1 ENHRY, CDR2 SYGVKD. The CDR3 sequence is 14 residues long. J lost 5 bases, V lost 8 bases, and 12 bases had no gene match. Written as DNA, the CDR3 is TGTGCCATCGGGATGGCGGGGGTGAAGCACGAGCAGTACTTC. It codes for CAIGMAGVKHEQYF.